This is a list of T cell receptor beta chains from one sample in a study of radiotherapy plus CTLA-4 blockade in lung cancer. Clones were sequenced by immunoSEQ multiplex PCR, and TCRdb holds only the in-frame ones, with some missing. This sample has 43,000 or so clones, with 73% found just once. This material consisted of peripheral blood, taken from a patient treated with radiotherapy plus ipilimumab. The receptors shown here come from a human donor with non-small cell lung cancer who had a complete response to radiotherapy plus ipilimumab. CDR3s include the opening cysteine and the closing phenylalanine or tryptophan.

cdr3_length,j_call,v_call,cdr3_aa
16,TRBJ2-1,TRBV4-1,CASSHVDLISYNEQFF
12,TRBJ2-7,TRBV28,CASNSGTYEQYF
13,TRBJ2-1,TRBV2,CASSPETSGGPFF
14,TRBJ1-1,TRBV6-1,CASRHGQGRTEAFF
14,TRBJ2-7,TRBV5-6,CASSPGQGGYEQYF
16,TRBJ1-2,TRBV28,CASSSSGTGIGNGYTF
14,TRBJ1-2,TRBV6-5,CASTRTGQSYGYTF
15,TRBJ2-7,TRBV5-1,CASSPNERGSYEQYF
14,TRBJ2-7,TRBV5-1,CASSGGTSGNEQYF
17,TRBJ2-3,TRBV4-3,CASSQGSGGRSTDTQYF
17,TRBJ2-1,TRBV18,CASSPPQSGGSYNEQFF